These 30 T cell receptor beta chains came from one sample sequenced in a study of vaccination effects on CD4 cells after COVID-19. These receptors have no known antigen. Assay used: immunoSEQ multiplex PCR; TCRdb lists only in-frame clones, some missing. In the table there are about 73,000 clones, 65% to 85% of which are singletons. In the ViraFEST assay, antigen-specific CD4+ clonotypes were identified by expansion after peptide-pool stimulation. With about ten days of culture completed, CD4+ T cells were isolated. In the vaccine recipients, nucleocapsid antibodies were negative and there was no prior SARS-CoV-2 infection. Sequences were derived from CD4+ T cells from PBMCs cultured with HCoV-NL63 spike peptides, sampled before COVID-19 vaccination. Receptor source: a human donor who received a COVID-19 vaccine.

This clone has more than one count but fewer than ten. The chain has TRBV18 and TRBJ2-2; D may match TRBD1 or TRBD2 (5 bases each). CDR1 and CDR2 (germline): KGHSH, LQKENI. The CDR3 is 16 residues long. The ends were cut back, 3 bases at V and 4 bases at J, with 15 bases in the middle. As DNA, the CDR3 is TGTGCCAGCTCACCGGGACGAGGTACCGCCACCGGGGAGCTGTTTTTT. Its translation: CASSPGRGTATGELFF.

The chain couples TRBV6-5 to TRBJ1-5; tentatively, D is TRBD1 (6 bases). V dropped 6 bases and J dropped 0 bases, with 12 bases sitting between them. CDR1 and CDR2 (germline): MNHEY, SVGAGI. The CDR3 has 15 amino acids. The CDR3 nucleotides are TGTGCCAGCAGGAGGGGGGCGGATAGCAATCAGCCCCAGCATTTT. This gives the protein CASRRGADSNQPQHF.

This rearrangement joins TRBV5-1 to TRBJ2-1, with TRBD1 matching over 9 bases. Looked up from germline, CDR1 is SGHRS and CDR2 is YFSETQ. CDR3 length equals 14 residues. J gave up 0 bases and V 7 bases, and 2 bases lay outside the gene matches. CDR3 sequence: CASGTGSSYNEQFF. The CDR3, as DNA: TGCGCCAGCGGGACAGGGAGCTCCTACAATGAGCAGTTCTTC.

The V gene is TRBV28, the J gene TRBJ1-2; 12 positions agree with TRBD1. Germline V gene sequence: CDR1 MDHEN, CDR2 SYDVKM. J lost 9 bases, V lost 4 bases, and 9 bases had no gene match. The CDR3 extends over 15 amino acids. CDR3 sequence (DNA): TGTGCCAGCAGTTCCCGGGACAGGGGGCTTGGTAGCTACACCTTC. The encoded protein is CASSSRDRGLGSYTF.

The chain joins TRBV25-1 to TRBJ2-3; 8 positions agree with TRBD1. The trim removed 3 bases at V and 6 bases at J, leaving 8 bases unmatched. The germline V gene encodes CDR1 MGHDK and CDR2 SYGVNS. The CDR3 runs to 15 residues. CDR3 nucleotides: TGTGCCAGCAGTGACAGGGGGCAACTGTTGGATACGCAGTATTTT. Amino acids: CASSDRGQLLDTQYF.

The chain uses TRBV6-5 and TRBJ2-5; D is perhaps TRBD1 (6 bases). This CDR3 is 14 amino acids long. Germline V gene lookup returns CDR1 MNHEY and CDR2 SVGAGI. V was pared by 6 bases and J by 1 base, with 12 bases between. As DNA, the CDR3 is TGTGCCAGCAGCCTGACAGGTCGCCAAGAGACCCAGTACTTC. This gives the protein CASSLTGRQETQYF.

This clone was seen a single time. The CDR3: CASSPPGGPSNEQFF. Written as DNA, the CDR3 is TGTGCCAGCTCACCGCCAGGGGGCCCTTCCAATGAGCAGTTCTTC. The rearrangement joins TRBV18 to TRBJ2-1; 8 bases match TRBD1. The length of the CDR3 is 15 residues. The germline gives CDR1 KGHSH, CDR2 LQKENI. V was clipped by 3 bases and J by 6 bases; unmatched bases: 7.

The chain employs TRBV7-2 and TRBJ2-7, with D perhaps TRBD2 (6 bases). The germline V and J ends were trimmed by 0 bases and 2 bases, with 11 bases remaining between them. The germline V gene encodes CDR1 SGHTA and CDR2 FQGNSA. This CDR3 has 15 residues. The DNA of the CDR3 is TGTGCCAGCAGCTTAGCGCGGGGCCATACCTACGAGCAGTACGTC. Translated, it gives CASSLARGHTYEQYV.

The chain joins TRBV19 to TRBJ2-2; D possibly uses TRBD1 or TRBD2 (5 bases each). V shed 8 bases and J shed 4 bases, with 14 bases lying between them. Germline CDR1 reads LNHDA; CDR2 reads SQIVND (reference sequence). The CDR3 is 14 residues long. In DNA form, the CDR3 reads TGTGCCAGTCAGCAGGGACCGCTCACCGGGGAGCTGTTTTTT. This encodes CASQQGPLTGELFF.

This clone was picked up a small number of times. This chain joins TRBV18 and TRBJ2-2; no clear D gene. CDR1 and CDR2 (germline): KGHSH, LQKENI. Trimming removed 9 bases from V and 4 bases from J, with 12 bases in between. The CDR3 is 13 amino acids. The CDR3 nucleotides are TGTGCCAGTTATAGATGGAGCACCGGGGAGCTGTTTTTT. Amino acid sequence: CASYRWSTGELFF.

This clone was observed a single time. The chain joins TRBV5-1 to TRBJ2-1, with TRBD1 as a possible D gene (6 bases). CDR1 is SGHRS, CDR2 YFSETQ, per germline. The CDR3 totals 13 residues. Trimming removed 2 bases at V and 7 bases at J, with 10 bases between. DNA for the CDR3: TGCGCCAGCAGCTTAAACAGGGAAAATGAGCAGTTCTTC. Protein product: CASSLNRENEQFF. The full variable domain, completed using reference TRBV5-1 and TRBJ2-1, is KAGVTQTPRYLIKTRGQQVTLSCSPISGHRSVSWYQQTPGQGLQFLFEYFSETQRNKGNFPGRFSGRQFSNSRSEMNVSTLELGDSALYLCASSLNRENEQFFGPGTRLTVL.

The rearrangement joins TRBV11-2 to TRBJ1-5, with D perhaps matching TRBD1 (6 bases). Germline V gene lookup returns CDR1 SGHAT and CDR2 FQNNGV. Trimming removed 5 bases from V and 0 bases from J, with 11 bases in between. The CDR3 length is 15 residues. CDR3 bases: TGTGCCAGCAGCCTGGGACAAAATAGCAATCAGCCCCAGCATTTT. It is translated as CASSLGQNSNQPQHF.

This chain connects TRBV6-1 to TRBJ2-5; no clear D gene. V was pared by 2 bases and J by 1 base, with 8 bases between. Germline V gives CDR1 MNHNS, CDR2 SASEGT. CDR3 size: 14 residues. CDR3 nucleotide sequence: TGTGCCAGCAGTGAATTTTACAGCCAAGAGACCCAGTACTTC. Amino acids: CASSEFYSQETQYF.

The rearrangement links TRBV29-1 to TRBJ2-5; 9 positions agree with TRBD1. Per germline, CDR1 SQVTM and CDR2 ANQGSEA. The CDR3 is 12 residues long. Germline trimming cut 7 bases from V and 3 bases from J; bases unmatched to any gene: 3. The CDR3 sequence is CSARTGEETQYF. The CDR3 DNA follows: TGCAGCGCCAGGACAGGGGAAGAGACCCAGTACTTC.

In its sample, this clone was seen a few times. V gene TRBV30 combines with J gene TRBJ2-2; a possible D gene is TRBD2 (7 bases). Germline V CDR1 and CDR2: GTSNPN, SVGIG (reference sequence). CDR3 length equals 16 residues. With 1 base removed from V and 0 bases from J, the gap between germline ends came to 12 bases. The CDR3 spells CAWSGVGGANTGELFF. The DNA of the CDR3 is TGTGCCTGGAGTGGGGTAGGGGGGGCGAACACCGGGGAGCTGTTTTTT.

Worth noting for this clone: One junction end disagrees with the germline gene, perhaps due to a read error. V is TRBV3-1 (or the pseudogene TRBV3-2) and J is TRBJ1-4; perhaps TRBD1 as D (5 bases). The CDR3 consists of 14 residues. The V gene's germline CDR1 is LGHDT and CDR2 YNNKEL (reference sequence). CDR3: CASSQGASNEKLFF. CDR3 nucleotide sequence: TGTGCCAGCAGTCAAGGGGCGTCTAATGAAAAACTGTTTTTT.

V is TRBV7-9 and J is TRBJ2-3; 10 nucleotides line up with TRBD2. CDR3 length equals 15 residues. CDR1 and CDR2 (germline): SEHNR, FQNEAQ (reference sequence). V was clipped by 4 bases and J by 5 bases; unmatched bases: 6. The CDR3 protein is CASSSLAGAGDTQYF. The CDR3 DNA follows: TGTGCCAGCAGCTCGCTAGCGGGGGCGGGAGATACGCAGTATTTT.

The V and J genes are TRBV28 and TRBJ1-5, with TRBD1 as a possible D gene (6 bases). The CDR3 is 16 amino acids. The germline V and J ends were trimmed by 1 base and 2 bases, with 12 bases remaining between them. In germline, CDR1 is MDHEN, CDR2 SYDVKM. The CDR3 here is CASSLSQGQGNQPQHF. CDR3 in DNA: TGTGCCAGCAGTTTATCACAGGGTCAGGGCAATCAGCCCCAGCATTTT.

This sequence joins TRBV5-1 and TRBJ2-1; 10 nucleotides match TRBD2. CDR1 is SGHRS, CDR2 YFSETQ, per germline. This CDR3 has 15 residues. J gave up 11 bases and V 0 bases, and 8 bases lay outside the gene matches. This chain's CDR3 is CASSLEGSGGFKQFF. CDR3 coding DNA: TGCGCCAGCAGCTTGGAAGGTAGCGGGGGGTTCAAGCAGTTCTTC.

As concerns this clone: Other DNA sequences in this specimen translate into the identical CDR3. CDR3 DNA sequence: TGTGCCAGCAGATTACGAGGGGCTAACACTGAAGCTTTCTTT. Translated, it gives CASRLRGANTEAFF. J is TRBJ1-1 and V is TRBV5-6; D may be TRBD1 (5 bases). Germline V lookup: CDR1 SGHDT, CDR2 YYEEEE. V was cut by 5 bases and J by 2 bases, with 13 bases left in between. The CDR3 length is 14 residues.

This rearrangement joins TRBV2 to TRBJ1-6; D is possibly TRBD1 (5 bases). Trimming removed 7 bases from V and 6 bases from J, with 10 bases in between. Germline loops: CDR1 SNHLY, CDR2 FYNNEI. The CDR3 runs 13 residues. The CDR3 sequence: CASTGQGNSPLHF. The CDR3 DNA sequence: TGTGCCAGCACAGGGCAGGGTAATTCACCCCTCCACTTT.

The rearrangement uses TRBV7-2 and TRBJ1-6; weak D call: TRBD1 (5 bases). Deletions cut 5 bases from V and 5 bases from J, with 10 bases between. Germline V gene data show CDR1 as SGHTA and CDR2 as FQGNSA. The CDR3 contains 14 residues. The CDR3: CASSVDSNNSPLHF. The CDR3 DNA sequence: TGTGCCAGCAGCGTCGACAGTAATAATTCACCCCTCCACTTT.

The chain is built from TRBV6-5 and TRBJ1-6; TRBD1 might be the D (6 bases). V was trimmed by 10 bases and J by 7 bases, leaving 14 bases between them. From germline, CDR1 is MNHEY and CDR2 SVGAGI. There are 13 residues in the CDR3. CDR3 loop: CATGQRFNSPLHF. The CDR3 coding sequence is TGTGCCACCGGACAGAGGTTCAATTCACCCCTCCACTTT.

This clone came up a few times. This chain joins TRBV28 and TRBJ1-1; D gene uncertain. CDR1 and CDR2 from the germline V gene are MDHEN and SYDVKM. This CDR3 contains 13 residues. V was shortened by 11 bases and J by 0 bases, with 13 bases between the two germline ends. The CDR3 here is CAGKDGMNTEAFF. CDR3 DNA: TGTGCCGGAAAGGATGGGATGAACACTGAAGCTTTCTTT.

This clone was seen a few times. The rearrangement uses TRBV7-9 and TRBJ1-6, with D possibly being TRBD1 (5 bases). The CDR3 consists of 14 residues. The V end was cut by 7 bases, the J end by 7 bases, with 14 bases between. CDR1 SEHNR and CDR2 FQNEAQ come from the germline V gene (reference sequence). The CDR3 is CASTGQGANSPLHF. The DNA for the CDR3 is TGTGCCAGCACTGGGCAAGGGGCCAATTCACCCCTCCACTTT.

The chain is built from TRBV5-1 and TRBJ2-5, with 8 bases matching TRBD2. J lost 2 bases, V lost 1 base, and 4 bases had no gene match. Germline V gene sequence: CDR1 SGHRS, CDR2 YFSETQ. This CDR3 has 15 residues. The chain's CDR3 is CASSLLSGGQETQYF. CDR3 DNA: TGCGCCAGCAGCTTGCTCAGCGGGGGTCAAGAGACCCAGTACTTC.

The chain's CDR3 is CASSPPTSPSRQFF. The CDR3 coding sequence is TGTGCCAGCAGTCCGCCGACTAGCCCCTCGAGGCAGTTCTTC. This chain uses TRBV27 with TRBJ2-1; TRBD2 aligns across 7 bases. J was trimmed by 12 bases and V by 5 bases; bases with no gene match: 13. The CDR3 loop spans 14 amino acids. Germline values: CDR1 MNHEY, CDR2 SMNVEV (reference sequence).

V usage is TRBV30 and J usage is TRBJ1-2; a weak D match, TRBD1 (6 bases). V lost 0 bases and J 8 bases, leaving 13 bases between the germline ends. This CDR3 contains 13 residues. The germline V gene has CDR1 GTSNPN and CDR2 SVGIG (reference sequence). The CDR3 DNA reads TGTGCCTGGAGTGTATGGGGGGCGGGAGGCTACACCTTC. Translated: CAWSVWGAGGYTF.

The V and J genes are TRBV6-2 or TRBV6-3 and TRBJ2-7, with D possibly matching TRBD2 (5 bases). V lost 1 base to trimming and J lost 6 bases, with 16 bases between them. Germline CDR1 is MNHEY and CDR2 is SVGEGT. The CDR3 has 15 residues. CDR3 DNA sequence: TGTGCCAGCAGTTACTATGAAGGATCGGCGGGCGAGCAGTACGTC. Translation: CASSYYEGSAGEQYV.

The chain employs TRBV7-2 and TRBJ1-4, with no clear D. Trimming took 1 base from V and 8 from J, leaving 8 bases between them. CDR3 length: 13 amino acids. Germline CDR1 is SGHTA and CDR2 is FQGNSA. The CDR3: CASSLVGGEKLFF. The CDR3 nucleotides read TGTGCCAGCAGCTTAGTTGGTGGGGAAAAACTGTTTTTT.